This is a list of T cell receptor beta chains from one sample in a study of blood T cell repertoires in COVID-19. TCRdb's table, derived via immunoSEQ multiplex PCR, lists solely in-frame clones and lacks some. The repertoire holds over 100,000 clones, approximately 90% seen once, with 0.95% to 1.3% in the top ten. The sample was peripheral blood. The receptors derive from a human donor in a cohort sampled during active COVID-19. The CDR3 runs from the conserved cysteine through the conserved F or W. The order of the fields is J gene, V gene, CDR3 protein.

j_gene: TRBJ1-1
v_gene: TRBV7-9
CDR3aa: CASSPQGSTEAFF

j_gene: TRBJ1-1
v_gene: TRBV27
CDR3aa: CASSQRTGPNTEAFF

j_gene: TRBJ2-2
v_gene: TRBV19
CDR3aa: CASSKRQGSVGELFF

j_gene: TRBJ2-5
v_gene: TRBV3-1/TRBV3-2
CDR3aa: CASSRTGIGTQYF

j_gene: TRBJ1-1
v_gene: TRBV7-9
CDR3aa: CASSPPWGQTSYYEAFF

j_gene: TRBJ2-7
v_gene: TRBV6-2/TRBV6-3
CDR3aa: CASSSRSGTVNEQYF

j_gene: TRBJ2-1
v_gene: TRBV19
CDR3aa: CASSIDLVSGGRPFF

j_gene: TRBJ2-2
v_gene: TRBV11-2
CDR3aa: CASSSLGGNTGELFF

j_gene: TRBJ1-1
v_gene: TRBV4-1
CDR3aa: CASSQPGTGSTEAFF

j_gene: TRBJ2-3
v_gene: TRBV11-2
CDR3aa: CASSPGGPDTQYF

j_gene: TRBJ2-1
v_gene: TRBV28
CDR3aa: CASSSTSQAQFF

j_gene: TRBJ2-3
v_gene: TRBV9
CDR3aa: CASSATTGGGTDTQYF

j_gene: TRBJ2-3
v_gene: TRBV7-2
CDR3aa: CASSTGGVLAGLTDTQYF

j_gene: TRBJ1-2
v_gene: TRBV5-6
CDR3aa: CASSLGAGNYGYTF

j_gene: TRBJ2-4
v_gene: TRBV19
CDR3aa: CASGLAGGAKNIQYF